The 3 T cell receptor beta chains below come from one sample, sequenced in a study of blood T cell repertoires in COVID-19. The repertoire was sequenced with immunoSEQ multiplex PCR; TCRdb's copy has only in-frame clones and lacks some. The table records around 130,000 clones, 84% of them present only once. The sample was peripheral blood. The receptor set was obtained from a man aged 55 to 69 with acute or convalescent COVID-19.

The rearrangement links TRBV28 to TRBJ2-1; D remains ambiguous. CDR1 and CDR2 (germline): MDHEN, SYDVKM. Trimming shortened V by 5 bases and J by 12 bases, and 17 bases separated the two germline ends. This CDR3 region has 13 residues. CDR3 nucleotides: TGTGCCAGCAGTCTCCCCGGTAGCCTTCGGCAGTTCTTC. Translating it yields CASSLPGSLRQFF.

This clone was seen a handful of times. The chain joins TRBV5-1 to TRBJ1-6; no firm D call. The V gene lost 1 base and the J gene lost 7 bases, with 15 bases spanning the gap. The length of the CDR3 is 16 residues. Per germline, CDR1 SGHRS and CDR2 YFSETQ. The CDR3 region is CASSLLSVQTNSPLHF. CDR3 nucleotides: TGCGCCAGCAGCTTGCTCTCTGTCCAGACAAATTCACCCCTCCACTTT.

This chain joins TRBV14 and TRBJ2-2; unclear D gene. Germline V gene sequence: CDR1 SGHDN, CDR2 FVKESK. CDR3 length equals 16 residues. Between the trimmed V and J ends, which lost 1 base and 3 bases, there was a span of 12 bases. Here the CDR3 DNA reads TGTGCCAGCAGCCAAGTGACACCAGAAGACACCGGGGAGCTGTTTTTT. It is translated as CASSQVTPEDTGELFF.